This entry is about one T cell receptor (beta chain). This clone has a single count. There is no known antigen for this receptor. Per-base qualities were not stored, and no clone one base away is much larger. These data originate in a study of radiation and T cells in renal cell carcinoma (dated by TCRdb to the early 2020s). Some background on the complete study: In total, approximately 54 samples, comprising around 26 tumors and approximately 27 peripheral blood samples, were subjected to TCR beta sequencing. Across all 50 or so samples, 4,016,671 unique CDR3 nucleotide sequences, encoding 2,658,974 unique CDR3 amino acid sequences, were identified.

TCR beta libraries were generated from genomic DNA with the immunoSEQ kit, following the manufacturer's recommendations. To prepare the libraries, a first multiplex PCR with proprietary primers was run, followed by a second PCR that added unique barcodes, and a bead cleanup was done after each round. Each sample batch included a kit-provided positive control reaction and a negative control reaction. The final libraries were assessed on an Agilent 4200 TapeStation D1000 ScreenTape, pooled by volume, and quantified by qPCR. Sequencing was performed on an Illumina NextSeq500 with a MidOutput 150-cycle cartridge, and 156 Read1 and 15 Index1 cycles were run with kit custom primers. The pooled library was loaded at approximately 0.99 pM, and approximately 20% PhiX control was spiked in. As for how the authors treated the data: Vendor-processed data were analyzed in R, with a clonotype defined as all T cells sharing the same CDR3 nucleotide sequence. In the clone abundance analyses, frequencies in each sample were normalized to that sample's 10,000 most abundant clones. Public T cell clones, which averaged fewer than five per sample, were removed prior to analysis. The dominant motif analysis was done with ImmunoMap using the PAM10 matrix, a gap penalty of 30, and a homology threshold of 0.3, and motifs with a cumulative frequency of at least 0.01 were considered dominant. Sourced from immuneACCESS, this table was stored by TCRdb with only in-frame sequences that have V and J called. A share of the clones is absent; for the studies checked, an unresolved V gene accounts for under half, and the remainder has no known explanation. V, J and clone size are those of that table, while D and trimming were read from the DNA. The sample table shows about 3,700 clones, and over 60% are seen once. The leading ten clones occupy around 8% of the sample.

Ends trimmed: V by 1 base, J by 0 bases; bases unmatched to a gene: 7. CDR1 and CDR2, looked up from the germline V gene (reference sequence), are MNHEY and SMNVEV. The CDR3 holds 17 amino acids from the cysteine to the phenylalanine. The only DNA kept is the CDR3, 51 bases in frame from the first base. The time point label here, explained by the study, means: tumor resected at nephrectomy. This specimen's treatment or condition label, per the study, means: treatment-naive control, cytoreductive nephrectomy. Control tumors came from treatment-naive renal cell carcinoma patients who underwent cytoreductive nephrectomy without prior radiation. Every patient had renal cell carcinoma of clear cell pathology. Control tumors used for TCR sequencing came from a few females and some eleven males, resected 2011 to 2014, with median age roughly 52 years (range roughly 40 to 82). The tumors were dissociated mechanically, digested with collagenase/hyaluronidase at 37 degrees C, processed in gentleMACS C tubes, and kept in liquid nitrogen. The QIAamp DNA Blood Mini Kit (Qiagen) was used to prepare genomic DNA for TCR sequencing. The analyses included just those samples that passed every quality control check.

Results the study describes overall, beyond this receptor: Because only small tumor regions of roughly 1 g were available, intratumoral heterogeneity was not captured. Compared with controls, irradiated tumors had higher TCR clonality, as the top 100 clonotypes made up an average of about 50% of the repertoire, versus around 45% in nephrectomy-only tumors. A greater number of dominant CDR3 motifs was detected in irradiated tumors than in control tumors, and a larger share of the repertoire was occupied by these motifs in irradiated tumors than in control tumors. Effects of radiation dose or scheduling on the TCR repertoire could not be addressed with the single-armed trial design.

Material: tumor tissue, obtained from a patient whose treatment was nephrectomy without radiotherapy. The chain is assembled from TRBV27 and TRBJ2-3; 7 middle bases align to TRBD1. The receptor comes from a man in his forties or fifties with renal cell carcinoma. Here the CDR3 is given as CASSLWIGGVSTDTQYF. The nucleotide sequence is TGTGCCAGCAGTTTATGGATAGGGGGCGTCAGCACAGATACGCAGTATTTT.